Following are 6 T cell receptor beta chains from one sample sequenced in a study of cytomegalovirus exposure and HLA in healthy donors. Sequenced by immunoSEQ multiplex PCR; TCRdb stores in-frame clones only, minus some. The data show about 190,000 clones, around four fifths seen once. Sequencing was done on a sample of PBMCs. The source is a man aged 18 to 29 in good health and CMV-seropositive.

The chain couples TRBV15 to TRBJ1-4; D not certain. The CDR3 has 16 residues. The germline V and J ends were trimmed by 1 base and 1 base, with 10 bases remaining between them. CDR1 and CDR2 from the germline V gene are LNHNV and YYDKDF (reference sequence). CDR3 protein: CATSRGQSVTNEKLFF. The DNA for the CDR3 is TGTGCCACCAGCAGAGGCCAGTCAGTAACTAATGAAAAACTGTTTTTT.

The chain joins TRBV7-9 to TRBJ2-3, with 11 positions matching TRBD2. CDR3 size: 17 residues. J lost 3 bases, V lost 5 bases, and 10 bases had no gene match. Germline V gene sequence: CDR1 SEHNR, CDR2 FQNEAQ (reference sequence). CDR3: CASSLPPGLAGTDTQYF. The CDR3 DNA follows: TGTGCCAGCAGCCTTCCCCCAGGACTAGCGGGTACAGATACGCAGTATTTT.

This clone was counted between two and nine times. This chain uses TRBV18 with TRBJ2-3; perhaps TRBD1 as D (5 bases). CDR3 length: 14 residues. CDR1 is KGHSH and CDR2 is LQKENI in the germline V gene. V lost 1 base and J 2 bases, leaving 7 bases between the germline ends. The CDR3 DNA follows: TGTGCCAGCTCACCACGCAGGGCCACAGATACGCAGTATTTT. It is translated as CASSPRRATDTQYF.

The chain combines TRBV5-1 with TRBJ2-2; 8 bases are a match to TRBD1. CDR3 length: 16 amino acids. Germline lookup yields CDR1 SGHRS and CDR2 YFSETQ. V lost 4 bases to trimming and J lost 1 base; unmatched junction nucleotides: 6. The CDR3 DNA follows: TGCGCCAGCAGCCTGGACAGGGTGATGAACACCGGGGAGCTGTTTTTT. Residues: CASSLDRVMNTGELFF.

This chain links TRBV2 with TRBJ2-1; TRBD2 matches at 11 bases. V lost 6 bases and J lost 7; bases outside the gene matches: 5. This CDR3 is built from 14 residues. CDR1 and CDR2 (germline): SNHLY, FYNNEI. CDR3 residues: CASSPTSGNNEQFF. Written as DNA, the CDR3 is TGTGCCAGCAGCCCGACTAGCGGGAATAATGAGCAGTTCTTC.

J is TRBJ1-2 and V is TRBV30; tentatively, D is TRBD1 (6 bases). Germline V gene data show CDR1 as GTSNPN and CDR2 as SVGIG (reference sequence). V lost 8 bases, J lost 7 bases, and 17 bases lay in between. This CDR3 is built from 12 residues. The CDR3 bases are TGTGCCGGATGGCACAGGGCGAGTGGCTACACCTTC. As protein: CAGWHRASGYTF.